This note documents a single T cell receptor (beta chain) sequence. Produced via immunoSEQ multiplex PCR; TCRdb's table is partial and in-frame only. There are some 700,000 clones in the sample; more than 75% occur only once, and over 0.008% lies in the top ten. This sample stems from a study of shared T cell receptors in the human thymus. The V gene lost 7 bases and the J gene lost 7 bases, with 20 bases spanning the gap. Germline CDR1 and CDR2: MNHEY and SVGAGI. The CDR3 has 15 amino acids. The sample was also linked to a second study, of human thymus T cells. This second study says: In thymic and blood repertoires alike, V and J usage looked biased.

Sequencing used thymocytes. The chain employs TRBV6-5 and TRBJ2-1; D is perhaps TRBD2 (5 bases). The sequence derives from a boy younger than two with a congenital heart defect. CDR3: CASTRRTPFKNEQFF. Written as DNA, the CDR3 is TGTGCCAGCACCCGGAGGACTCCATTTAAGAATGAGCAGTTCTTC.